A single sample is the source of the 13 T cell receptor beta chains below, sequenced in a study of tumor and adjacent non-tumor tissue in lung cancer. The library came from three nested PCR rounds adapted from ARM-PCR protocols. TCRdb used MiXCR to reprocess the multiplex PCR reads, holding one entry per CDR3 protein. The sample has 85,000 or so distinct CDR3 sequences; roughly three quarters are singletons. The template was RNA from unsorted bulk tissue. Distant lung tissue was collected more than 3 cm away from the tumor edge. The sequencing input was distant non-tumor lung tissue. The receptors were sampled from a woman aged 45-60 years with non-small cell lung cancer.

This clonotype was detected only once. This may stem from a read error, because a much larger clone lies one nucleotide away. V gene TRBV14 combines with J gene TRBJ2-3, with a possible D match to TRBD2 (6 bases). The CDR3 covers 18 residues. Germline lookup yields CDR1 SGHDN and CDR2 FVKESK. This CDR3 reads CVSSQVGGRTNSTDTQYF. Here the CDR3 DNA reads TGTGTCAGCAGCCAAGTCGGAGGGCGGACTAATAGCACAGATACGCAGTATTTT.

The rearrangement links TRBV6-6 to TRBJ2-3, with D tentatively TRBD1 (5 bases). The germline gives CDR1 MNHNY, CDR2 SVGAGI (reference sequence). This CDR3 region has 14 residues. This CDR3 reads CDGIEDSTIDTQYF. In nucleotides, the CDR3 is TGTGACGGCATCGAAGACAGTACCATAGATACGCAGTATTTT.

The V gene is TRBV5-1, the J gene TRBJ1-2; no firm D call. The CDR3 consists of 14 residues. Germline CDR1 is SGHRS and CDR2 is YFSETQ. The germline V and J ends were trimmed by 4 bases and 2 bases, with 12 bases remaining between them. CDR3 in DNA: TGCGCCAGCAGCCCTCGGACCTCCAACTATGGCTACACCTTC. Its translation is CASSPRTSNYGYTF. The whole variable domain, remainder taken from reference TRBV5-1 and TRBJ1-2, is KAGVTQTPRYLIKTRGQQVTLSCSPISGHRSVSWYQQTPGQGLQFLFEYFSETQRNKGNFPGRFSGRQFSNSRSEMNVSTLELGDSALYLCASSPRTSNYGYTFGSGTRLTVV.

Details on this clonotype: The conserved final phenylalanine or tryptophan is absent from the CDR3, which likely points to a read error. This chain links TRBV12-3 or TRBV12-4 with TRBJ1-2; no firm D call. Trimming took off 3 bases at V and 6 bases at J, with 14 bases between the two ends. CDR3 length: 14 amino acids. This CDR3 reads CASSLPQVNHGYTS. DNA of the CDR3: TGTGCCAGCAGTTTGCCTCAGGTCAACCATGGCTACACCTCC.

Comment on this clonotype: The conserved phenylalanine or tryptophan normally closing the CDR3 is absent here, so this likely arose from a read error. This chain links TRBV5-4 with TRBJ2-4; D might be TRBD1 or TRBD2, each matching 6 bases. From germline, CDR1 is SGHNT and CDR2 YYREEE (reference sequence). The CDR3 runs 16 residues. This chain's CDR3 is CASSRDRGQATNIQYL. The CDR3 DNA reads TGTGCCAGCAGTCGAGACCGGGGGCAGGCCACAAACATTCAGTACTTA.

This chain connects TRBV11-2 to TRBJ2-3; D might be TRBD2 (6 bases). V was cut by 2 bases and J by 12 bases, with 24 bases left in between. Germline V CDR1 and CDR2: SGHAT, FQNNGV. This CDR3 is 16 amino acids long. CDR3 DNA sequence: TGTGCCAGCAGCTTATGTGGCCAGCTAGCGACAGATCCACAGTATTTT. This translates into CASSLCGQLATDPQYF.

This chain links TRBV11-2 with TRBJ1-4, with D tentatively TRBD1 (5 bases). Germline CDR1 is SGHAT and CDR2 is FQNNGV. This CDR3 is 14 amino acids long. CDR3 bases: TGTGTCTGCAGTTTAGCAGGGATTAATGAAAAACTGTTTTTT. It encodes CVCSLAGINEKLFF.

Points on this clonotype: Just one base apart from a much larger clone, this may be a read error. This rearrangement joins TRBV7-8 to TRBJ2-2; 12 bases map to TRBD2. The CDR3 loop spans 19 amino acids. The germline V gene encodes CDR1 SGHVS and CDR2 FQNEAQ. CDR3 in amino acids: CARSLGSWTSGVNTGELFF. CDR3 in DNA: TGTGCCAGGAGCTTAGGCAGTTGGACTAGCGGGGTTAACACCGGGGAGCTGTTTTTT.

V usage is TRBV12-5 and J usage is TRBJ2-2, with a weak D call TRBD2 (6 bases). V was clipped by 5 bases and J by 4 bases, with 20 bases between them. CDR1 and CDR2 (germline): LGHNT, FRNRAP. The CDR3 has 17 amino acids. CDR3 residues: CASGPVRSGDPTGELFF. The CDR3 bases are TGTGCTAGTGGTCCGGTTCGTAGCGGAGACCCCACCGGGGAGCTGTTTTTT.

Turning to this clonotype: The CDR3 does not end in the conserved phenylalanine or tryptophan, so this is likely a read error. Here the CDR3 DNA reads TGTGCCAGCAGCCTGACGGATACTGCCTACGAGCAGTACATA. This encodes CASSLTDTAYEQYI. The chain has TRBV11-2 and TRBJ2-7; D not certain. The CDR3 contains 14 residues. Germline loops: CDR1 SGHAT, CDR2 FQNNGV. V was clipped by 5 bases and J by 2 bases, with 13 bases between them.

This clonotype is a singleton in its sample. This sequence may be a read error, since a much larger clone differs from it by one base. The gene calls are TRBV19 and TRBJ1-1; tentative D call: TRBD1 (5 bases). The CDR3 is 14 amino acids. Germline CDR1 reads LNHDA; CDR2 reads SQIVND (reference sequence). Deletions cut 10 bases from V and 2 bases from J, with 17 bases between. In nucleotides, the CDR3 is TGTGCCACTCTGGACAACTCTATTAACACTGAAGCTTTCTTT. Its protein product is CATLDNSINTEAFF.

On this clonotype: Given a much more abundant clone one base away, this may be a read error. V is TRBV11-2 and J is TRBJ2-7; possibly TRBD2 for D (5 bases). Germline CDR1 SGHAT, CDR2 FQNNGV. The CDR3 runs to 14 residues. CDR3 in amino acids: CTSRLGGGQNEQYF. CDR3 nucleotides: TGTACCAGCAGGTTAGGAGGAGGTCAGAACGAGCAGTACTTC.

The V call is TRBV6-5, the J call TRBJ1-2; D is possibly TRBD1 (6 bases). Looked up from germline, CDR1 is MNHEY and CDR2 is SVGAGI. V was pared by 0 bases and J by 11 bases, with 22 bases between. This CDR3 contains 16 residues. CDR3 loop: CASSYSVKSGVYAYTF. The CDR3 region has the DNA TGTGCCAGCAGTTACTCAGTTAAGTCAGGGGTCTATGCTTACACCTTC.